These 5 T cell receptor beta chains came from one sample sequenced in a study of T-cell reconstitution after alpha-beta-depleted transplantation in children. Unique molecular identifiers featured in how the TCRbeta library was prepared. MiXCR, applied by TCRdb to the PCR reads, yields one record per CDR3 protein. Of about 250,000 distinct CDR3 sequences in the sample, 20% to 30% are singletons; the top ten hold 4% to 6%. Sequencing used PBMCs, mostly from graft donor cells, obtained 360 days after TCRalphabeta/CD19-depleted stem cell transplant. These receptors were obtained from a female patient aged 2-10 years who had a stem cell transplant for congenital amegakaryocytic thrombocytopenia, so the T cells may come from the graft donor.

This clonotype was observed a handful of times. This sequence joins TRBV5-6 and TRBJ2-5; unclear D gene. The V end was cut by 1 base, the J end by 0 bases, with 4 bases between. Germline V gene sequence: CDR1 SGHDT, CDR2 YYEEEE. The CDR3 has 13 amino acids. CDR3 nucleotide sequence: TGTGCCAGCAGCTTGAACTACCAAGAGACCCAGTACTTC. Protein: CASSLNYQETQYF. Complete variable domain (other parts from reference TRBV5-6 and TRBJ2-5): DAGVTQSPTHLIKTRGQQVTLRCSPKSGHDTVSWYQQALGQGPQFIFQYYEEEERQRGNFPDRFSGHQFPNYSSELNVNALLLGDSALYLCASSLNYQETQYFGPGTRLLVL.

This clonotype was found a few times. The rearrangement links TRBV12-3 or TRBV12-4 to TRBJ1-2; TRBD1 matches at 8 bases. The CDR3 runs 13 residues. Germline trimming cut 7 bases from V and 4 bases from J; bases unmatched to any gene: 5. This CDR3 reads CASTPGQAYGYTF. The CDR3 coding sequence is TGTGCCAGCACACCGGGACAGGCCTATGGCTACACCTTC.

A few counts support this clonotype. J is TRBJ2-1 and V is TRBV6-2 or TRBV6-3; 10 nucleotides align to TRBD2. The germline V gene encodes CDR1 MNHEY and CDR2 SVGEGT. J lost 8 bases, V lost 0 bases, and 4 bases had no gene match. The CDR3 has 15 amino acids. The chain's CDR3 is CASSYSSGGDDEQFF. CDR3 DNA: TGTGCCAGCAGTTACTCAAGCGGGGGGGACGATGAGCAGTTCTTC.

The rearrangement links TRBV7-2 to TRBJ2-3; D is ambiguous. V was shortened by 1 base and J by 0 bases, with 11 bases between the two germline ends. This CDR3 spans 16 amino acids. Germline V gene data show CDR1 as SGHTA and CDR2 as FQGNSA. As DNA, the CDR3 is TGTGCCAGCAGCTTAGTAGAGCGTTCTAGCACAGATACGCAGTATTTT. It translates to CASSLVERSSTDTQYF.

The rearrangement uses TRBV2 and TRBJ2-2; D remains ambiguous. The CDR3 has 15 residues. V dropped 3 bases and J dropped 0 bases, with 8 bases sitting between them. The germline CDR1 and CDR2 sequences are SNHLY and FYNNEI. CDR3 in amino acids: CASSDYRANTGELFF. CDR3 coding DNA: TGTGCCAGCAGTGACTACCGTGCGAACACCGGGGAGCTGTTTTTT.